The T cell receptor (beta chain) under discussion was sequenced for a study of shared clonotypes between healthy human individuals. Authors' data handling: Sequence data from immunoSEQ were junction-only and lacked quality scores; consequently, filtering differed. Clones were read by immunoSEQ multiplex PCR, and TCRdb kept only the in-frame ones, dropping some. Clone size and the V and J calls come from that table; the DNA yielded D and trimming. The sample lists roughly 2.2 million clones, about 92% occurring once. The germline V gene has CDR1 SGHTA and CDR2 FQGNSA. This CDR3 region has 14 residues. Deletions cut 6 bases from V and 2 bases from J, with 14 bases between. A split of CD4+ cells into CD45RA+ naive and CD45RA-negative memory subsets was performed.

The gene calls are TRBV7-2 and TRBJ2-7; D is perhaps TRBD1 (6 bases). Source material: naive CD4+ T cells from PBMCs. Sample subset: CD45RA+ positively selected. This TCR was recovered from a man between 18 and 35 years old in good health. Some clones in this sample may be carry-over from other donors' samples. The CDR3 DNA sequence: TGTGCCAGCAGACAAATCCGGGACACCTACGAGCAGTACTTC. Translating gives CASRQIRDTYEQYF.